The subject of this entry is one TCR beta chain. Trimming cost V 0 bases and J 5 bases; bases outside gene matches: 14. Germline CDR1 reads GTSNPN; CDR2 reads SVGIG (reference sequence). The CDR3 is 19 residues long. This sample stems from a study of OX40 agonist ivuxolimab in advanced cancers. Libraries were prepared by immunoSEQ multiplex PCR; TCRdb keeps only in-frame clonotypes and omits some of them. The sample carries tens of thousands of clones, around 81% recorded once. The specimen comprised CD4+ or CD8+ T cells sorted from blood, sampled in a trial of the OX40 agonist ivuxolimab. This sequence joins TRBV30 and TRBJ1-5, with TRBD1 matching 12 bases. The source of this sequence is an adult with an advanced solid tumor such as melanoma, head and neck, liver or kidney cancer. The CDR3 is CAWSVRPGQGAKLDQPQHF. CDR3 coding DNA: TGTGCCTGGAGTGTACGTCCGGGACAGGGGGCGAAATTGGATCAGCCCCAGCATTTT.